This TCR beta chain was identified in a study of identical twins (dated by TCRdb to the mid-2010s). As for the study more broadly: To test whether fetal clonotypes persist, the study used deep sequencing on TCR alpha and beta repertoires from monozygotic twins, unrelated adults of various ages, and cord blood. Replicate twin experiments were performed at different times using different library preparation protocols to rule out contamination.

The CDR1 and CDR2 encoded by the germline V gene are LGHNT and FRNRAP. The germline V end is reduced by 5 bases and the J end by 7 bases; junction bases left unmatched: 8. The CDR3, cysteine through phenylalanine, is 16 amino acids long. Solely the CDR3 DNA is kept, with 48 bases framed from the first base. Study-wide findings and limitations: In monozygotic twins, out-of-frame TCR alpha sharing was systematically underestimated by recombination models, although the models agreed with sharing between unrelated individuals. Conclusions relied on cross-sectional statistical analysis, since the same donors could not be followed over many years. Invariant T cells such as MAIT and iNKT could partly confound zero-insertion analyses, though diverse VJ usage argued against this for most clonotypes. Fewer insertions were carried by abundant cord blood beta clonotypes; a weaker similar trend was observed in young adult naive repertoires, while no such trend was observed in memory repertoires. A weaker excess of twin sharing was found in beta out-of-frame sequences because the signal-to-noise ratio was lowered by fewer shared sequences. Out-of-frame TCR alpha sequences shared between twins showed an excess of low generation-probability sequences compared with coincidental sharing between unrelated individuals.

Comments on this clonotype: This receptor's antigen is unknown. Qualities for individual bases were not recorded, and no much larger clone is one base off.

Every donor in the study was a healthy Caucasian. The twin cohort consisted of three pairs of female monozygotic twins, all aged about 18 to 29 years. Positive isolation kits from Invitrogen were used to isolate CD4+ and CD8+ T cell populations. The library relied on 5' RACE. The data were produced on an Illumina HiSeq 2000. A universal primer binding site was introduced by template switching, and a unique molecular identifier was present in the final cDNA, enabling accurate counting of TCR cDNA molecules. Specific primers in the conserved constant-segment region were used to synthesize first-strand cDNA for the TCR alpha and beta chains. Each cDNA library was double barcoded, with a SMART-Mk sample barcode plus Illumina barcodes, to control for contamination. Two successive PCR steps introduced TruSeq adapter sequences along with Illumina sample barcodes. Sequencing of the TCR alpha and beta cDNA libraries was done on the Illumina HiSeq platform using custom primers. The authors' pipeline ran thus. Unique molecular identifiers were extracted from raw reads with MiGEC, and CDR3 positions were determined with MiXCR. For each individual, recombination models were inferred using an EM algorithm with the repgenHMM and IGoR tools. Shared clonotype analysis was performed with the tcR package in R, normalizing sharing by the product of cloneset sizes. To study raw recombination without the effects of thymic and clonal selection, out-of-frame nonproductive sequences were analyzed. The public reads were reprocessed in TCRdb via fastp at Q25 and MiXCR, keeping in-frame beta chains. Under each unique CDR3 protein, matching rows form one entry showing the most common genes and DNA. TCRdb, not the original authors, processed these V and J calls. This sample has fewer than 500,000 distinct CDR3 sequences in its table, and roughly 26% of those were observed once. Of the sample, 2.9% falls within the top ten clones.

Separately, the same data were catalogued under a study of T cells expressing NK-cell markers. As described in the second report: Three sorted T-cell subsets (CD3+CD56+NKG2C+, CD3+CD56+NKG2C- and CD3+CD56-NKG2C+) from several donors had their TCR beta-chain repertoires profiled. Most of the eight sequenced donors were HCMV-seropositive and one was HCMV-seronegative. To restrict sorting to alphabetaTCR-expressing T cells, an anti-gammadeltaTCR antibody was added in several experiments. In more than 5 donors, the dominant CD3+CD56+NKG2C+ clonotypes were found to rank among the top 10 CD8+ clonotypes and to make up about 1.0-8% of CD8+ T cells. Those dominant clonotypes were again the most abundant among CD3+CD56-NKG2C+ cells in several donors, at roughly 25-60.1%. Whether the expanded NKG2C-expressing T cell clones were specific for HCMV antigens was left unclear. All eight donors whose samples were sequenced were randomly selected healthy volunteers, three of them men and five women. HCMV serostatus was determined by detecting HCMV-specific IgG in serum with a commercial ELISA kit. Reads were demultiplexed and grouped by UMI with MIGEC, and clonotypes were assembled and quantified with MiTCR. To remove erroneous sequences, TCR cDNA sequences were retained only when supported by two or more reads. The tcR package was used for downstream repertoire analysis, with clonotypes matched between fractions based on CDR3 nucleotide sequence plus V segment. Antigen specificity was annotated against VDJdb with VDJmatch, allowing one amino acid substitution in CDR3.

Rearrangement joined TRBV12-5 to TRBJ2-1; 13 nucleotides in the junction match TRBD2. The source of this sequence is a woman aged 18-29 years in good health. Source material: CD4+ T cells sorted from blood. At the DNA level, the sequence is TGTGCTAGTGGTCCCGGACTAGCGGGGGCGGGTAATGAGCAGTTCTTC. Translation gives CASGPGLAGAGNEQFF.